A single sample gave rise to the 18 T cell receptor beta chains below, sequenced in a study. TCRdb re-called the 5' RACE reads through MiXCR, storing one row per CDR3 protein. The sample lists almost 3,000 distinct CDR3 sequences, 6.5% to 7% occurring once. The sample taken for sequencing was total memory T cells from blood PBMCs. Subset specified: transitional memory CD4+ T cells. The origin of the receptors is a female donor with HIV.

This clonotype is labeled medium-sized. The chain joins TRBV15 to TRBJ1-1; D is possibly TRBD1 (6 bases). The CDR3 extends over 15 amino acids. V was clipped by 0 bases and J by 6 bases, with 14 bases between them. Germline CDR1 and CDR2: LNHNV and YYDKDF (reference sequence). The CDR3 bases are TGTGCCACCAGCAGAGAGGGCGGGGGGCTTGCTGAAGCTTTCTTT. Translating it yields CATSREGGGLAEAFF.

This clonotype was seen once. Since a much larger clone is just one base distant, this may be a read error. V usage is TRBV6-1 and J usage is TRBJ1-2, with D possibly TRBD1 on 5 matching bases. The V and J ends lost 5 bases and 4 bases respectively, with 14 bases between them. The CDR3 consists of 14 residues. The germline V gene has CDR1 MNHNS and CDR2 SASEGT. CDR3 loop: CASSKVTGLYGYTF. In DNA, the CDR3 is TGTGCCAGCAGTAAAGTAACAGGTCTCTATGGCTACACCTTC.

This clonotype was detected only a few times. The chain carries TRBV6-5 and TRBJ1-2; 7 nucleotides match TRBD1. The V segment lost 0 bases and the J segment 6 bases; nucleotides outside the gene matches: 4. The CDR3 length is 14 residues. Germline CDR1 is MNHEY and CDR2 is SVGAGI. The DNA for the CDR3 is TGTGCCAGCAGTTACTCCGGGACAGCAAATGGCTACACCTTC. The encoded protein is CASSYSGTANGYTF.

V usage is TRBV11-2 and J usage is TRBJ1-6, with D tentatively TRBD1 (6 bases). Trimming took 5 bases from V and 5 from J, leaving 13 bases between them. The CDR3 length is 15 residues. Germline-derived CDR1 and CDR2 are SGHAT and FQNNGV. The CDR3 DNA reads TGTGCCAGCAGCCCAATAACAGGGAATAATTCACCCCTCCACTTT. It specifies CASSPITGNNSPLHF.

CDR3 coding DNA: TGTGCCAGCAGCTTAGAAGTCGCGCTAGAAACTTTCTTT. The encoded protein is CASSLEVALETFF. The chain combines TRBV7-8 with TRBJ1-1; D not certain. Germline CDR1 is SGHVS and CDR2 is FQNEAQ. Trimming stripped 1 base from V and 12 bases from J, with 15 bases between. The CDR3 contains 13 residues.

This clonotype is judged medium-sized. J is TRBJ1-1 and V is TRBV27; D gene unclear. CDR1 and CDR2 (germline): MNHEY, SMNVEV (reference sequence). The CDR3 consists of 18 residues. V was clipped by 5 bases and J by 0 bases, with 22 bases between them. As DNA, the CDR3 is TGTGCCAGCAGTCCCTCCCCCCAAGGGCCAACTATGAACACTGAAGCTTTCTTT. It is translated as CASSPSPQGPTMNTEAFF.

This clonotype rates as medium-sized (0.01 to 0.1%). V gene TRBV4-3 combines with J gene TRBJ1-2; 10 positions agree with TRBD1. Germline V gene data show CDR1 as LGHNA and CDR2 as YSLEER. The ends lost 4 bases at V and 4 bases at J; junction bases unmatched: 6. There are 15 residues in the CDR3. CDR3 in amino acids: CASSPSGQGSYGYTF. The CDR3 DNA follows: TGCGCCAGCAGCCCCTCGGGACAGGGGTCCTATGGCTACACCTTC.

This clonotype was picked up a small number of times. The gene calls are TRBV10-1 and TRBJ2-3, with 7 bases matching TRBD1. Germline V lookup: CDR1 WNHNN, CDR2 SYGVQD (reference sequence). The CDR3 consists of 14 residues. Trimming removed 5 bases from V and 0 bases from J; junction bases left unmatched: 2. CDR3 coding DNA: TGCGCCAGCAGTTTGGGACAGAGCACAGATACGCAGTATTTT. It codes for CASSLGQSTDTQYF.

This clonotype is labeled as medium-sized. The chain has TRBV12-3 or TRBV12-4 and TRBJ1-5; D is undetermined. The V end lost 1 base, the J end lost 0 bases, and 4 bases lay between the germline ends. CDR3 length equals 14 residues. CDR3 in DNA: TGTGCCAGCAGTTTAGGGGCTAGCAATCAGCCCCAGCATTTT. It yields the protein CASSLGASNQPQHF.

Judged by abundance, this clonotype is medium-sized. The V and J genes are TRBV30 and TRBJ1-1, with no clear D. Germline V lookup: CDR1 GTSNPN, CDR2 SVGIG (reference sequence). The V gene lost 3 bases and the J gene lost 0 bases, with 5 bases spanning the gap. CDR3 length equals 12 residues. CDR3 in DNA: TGTGCCTGGAGCTGGGTGAACACTGAAGCTTTCTTT. Translating it yields CAWSWVNTEAFF.

The chain couples TRBV15 to TRBJ1-2; 7 bases agree with TRBD1. Trimming removed 5 bases from V and 4 bases from J; junction bases left unmatched: 7. Per the germline V gene, CDR1 is LNHNV and CDR2 is YYDKDF (reference sequence). The CDR3 loop spans 14 amino acids. The DNA of the CDR3 is TGTGCCACCAGCCCACAGGGGATCGGCTATGGCTACACCTTC. Protein product: CATSPQGIGYGYTF. The variable domain in full, completed from reference TRBV15 and TRBJ1-2, reads DAMVIQNPRYQVTQFGKPVTLSCSQTLNHNVMYWYQQKSSQAPKLLFHYYDKDFNNEADTPDNFQSRRPNTSFCFLDIRSPGLGDTAMYLCATSPQGIGYGYTFGSGTRLTVV.

In its sample, this clonotype is large. This chain links TRBV10-1 with TRBJ1-1, with unresolved D. Germline V gene data show CDR1 as WNHNN and CDR2 as SYGVQD (reference sequence). This CDR3 region has 13 residues. Trimming cost V 3 bases and J 4 bases, with 9 bases left between them. The CDR3 region has the DNA TGCGCCAGCAGTGACAGGTGGAGCACTGAAGCTTTCTTT. Translation gives CASSDRWSTEAFF.

Of note for this clonotype: With a much larger clone just one base away, this may be a read error. The chain is built from TRBV11-3 and TRBJ1-6; D is unclear. The CDR3 sequence is 13 residues long. Germline-derived CDR1 and CDR2 are SGHNT and YENEEA. This CDR3 is CACSFNRDSPLHF. CDR3 nucleotide sequence: TGTGCCTGCAGCTTCAATCGGGATTCACCCCTCCACTTT.

This clonotype was picked up a small number of times. The genes are TRBV15 and TRBJ2-7; no clear D gene. CDR1 and CDR2 (germline): LNHNV, YYDKDF (reference sequence). Trimming removed 0 bases at V and 1 base at J, with 4 bases between. The CDR3 is made up of 13 amino acids. The CDR3 DNA reads TGTGCCACCAGCAGAGAAGTTTCCTACGAGCAGTACGTC. Translating it yields CATSREVSYEQYV.

This clonotype is large by share. This chain uses TRBV4-3 with TRBJ1-2; D is unresolved. CDR1 and CDR2 from the germline V gene are LGHNA and YSLEER. The CDR3 covers 15 residues. Trimming cost V 3 bases and J 3 bases, with 14 bases left between them. CDR3 coding DNA: TGCGCCAGCAGCCAGCCGGGATTGAACGACTATGGCTACACCTTC. Translating it yields CASSQPGLNDYGYTF.

A few counts support this clonotype. The rearrangement links TRBV19 to TRBJ2-5; 8 bases map to TRBD2. The germline CDR1 and CDR2 sequences are LNHDA and SQIVND (reference sequence). CDR3 length equals 14 residues. CDR3 residues: CARGSGLDGETQYF. The CDR3 DNA reads as TGTGCTCGAGGCTCGGGACTAGATGGGGAGACCCAGTACTTC.

With respect to this clonotype: A much larger clone lies a single base off, so this may be a read error. The rearrangement joins TRBV30 to TRBJ1-6; perhaps TRBD1 as D (6 bases). The germline CDR1 and CDR2 sequences are GTSNPN and SVGIG (reference sequence). Trimming stripped 0 bases from V and 6 bases from J, with 12 bases between. This CDR3 has 15 residues. The chain's CDR3 is CAWSVTRTANSPLHF. CDR3 bases: TGTGCCTGGAGTGTAACCAGGACAGCTAATTCACCCCTCCACTTT.

This clonotype was detected a few times. The rearrangement links TRBV10-3 to TRBJ1-1, with D possibly being TRBD1 (5 bases). Trimming took 2 bases from V and 7 from J, leaving 11 bases between them. Germline V gives CDR1 ENHRY, CDR2 SYGVKD. CDR3 length equals 13 residues. The CDR3 DNA sequence: TGTGCCATCAGTGAGCACCCCGGGGGTGAAGCTTTCTTT. This encodes CAISEHPGGEAFF.